The 16 T cell receptor beta chains below were found in one sample sequenced in a study of regulatory T cells in long-lasting Graves disease. Building of the TCR beta libraries involved iRepertoire HTBI primers and Arm-PCR of CDR3 regions. TCRdb analysed the multiplex PCR reads with MiXCR anew, one entry per CDR3 protein. Here the sample spans approximately 400,000 distinct CDR3 sequences, 14% to 15% being singletons. Indicated time point: newly diagnosed GD, antithyroid drugs for less than 3 months. There was RNA extracted from PBMCs, and the TCR library was made from it. This sample was shared with a second study, whose subject was T cells in Graves' hyperthyroidism and ophthalmopathy.

This sample comprised peripheral blood mononuclear cells (PBMCs), obtained at new diagnosis, from a patient treated with antithyroid drugs. Receptors were obtained from a woman aged 25 to 39 with Graves disease.

The chain employs TRBV10-3 and TRBJ2-7; 8 bases match TRBD1. The germline V gene encodes CDR1 ENHRY and CDR2 SYGVKD. This CDR3 contains 13 residues. Trimming removed 6 bases from V and 6 bases from J; junction bases left unmatched: 7. CDR3 amino acids: CAIRDRVSGEQYF. The CDR3 DNA sequence: TGTGCCATCAGGGACAGGGTCAGCGGCGAGCAGTACTTC.

Ten or more counts support this clonotype. V is TRBV30 and J is TRBJ2-3, with D possibly being TRBD1 or TRBD2 (5 bases each). CDR3 length: 15 residues. Trimming removed 3 bases from V and 5 bases from J, with 18 bases in between. Germline V gives CDR1 GTSNPN, CDR2 SVGIG (reference sequence). CDR3 sequence (DNA): TGTGCCTGGAGCCTGGGACCAACCTCAGAAGATACGCAGTATTTT. This codes for CAWSLGPTSEDTQYF. Looking up the rest from reference TRBV30 and TRBJ2-3 gives the full variable domain: SQTIHQWPATLVQPVGSPLSLECTVEGTSNPNLYWYRQAAGRGLQLLFYSVGIGQISSEVPQNLSASRPQDRQFILSSKKLLLSDSGFYLCAWSLGPTSEDTQYFGPGTRLTVL.

This clonotype was observed at least ten times. The V call is TRBV6-5, the J call TRBJ2-7; 9 bases are shared with TRBD2. There are 17 residues in the CDR3. Germline CDR1 is MNHEY and CDR2 is SVGAGI. J lost 0 bases, V lost 4 bases, and 10 bases had no gene match. The CDR3 spells CASSSPVAGEVSYEQYF. In DNA form, the CDR3 reads TGTGCCAGCAGTTCCCCAGTAGCGGGAGAAGTCTCCTACGAGCAGTACTTC.

With regard to this clonotype: A read error may explain this, as a much larger clone is one base away. V and J are TRBV6-2 or TRBV6-3 and TRBJ2-4; D remains unclear. Germline V gene sequence: CDR1 MNHEY, CDR2 SVGEGT. The length of the CDR3 is 16 residues. The CDR3: CASGYRVGMGKNIQYF. The CDR3 DNA sequence: TGTGCCAGCGGTTACCGAGTGGGGATGGGCAAAAACATTCAGTACTTC.

Details on this clonotype: Just one base apart from a much larger clone, this may be a read error. The CDR3 loop is CASSRHPPSVREQYF. CDR3 in DNA: TGTGCCAGCAGTCGCCACCCCCCTAGCGTGCGGGAGCAGTACTTC. The chain couples TRBV28 to TRBJ2-7, with a possible D match to TRBD2 (6 bases). The CDR3 is 15 residues long. With 5 bases removed from V and 7 bases from J, the gap between germline ends came to 21 bases. Germline V gene lookup returns CDR1 MDHEN and CDR2 SYDVKM. Drawing the rest from reference TRBV28 and TRBJ2-7, the complete variable domain is DVKVTQSSRYLVKRTGEKVFLECVQDMDHENMFWYRQDPGLGLRLIYFSYDVKMKEKGDIPEGYSVSREKKERFSLILESASTNQTSMYLCASSRHPPSVREQYFGPGTRLTVT.

The chain recombines TRBV5-5 with TRBJ1-4; D is perhaps TRBD1 (5 bases). Trimming took 0 bases from V and 6 from J, leaving 15 bases between them. The CDR3 length is 16 residues. CDR1 and CDR2 (germline): SGHKS, YYEKEE (reference sequence). CDR3 region: CASSLENGARHEKLFF. CDR3 DNA sequence: TGTGCCAGCAGCTTGGAGAATGGGGCTAGGCATGAAAAACTGTTTTTT.

This clonotype has ten or more counts. The rearrangement links TRBV28 to TRBJ2-1, with D possibly TRBD2 on 5 matching bases. The CDR3 length is 16 residues. Trimming stripped 6 bases from V and 6 bases from J, with 21 bases between. CDR1 and CDR2 (germline): MDHEN, SYDVKM. CDR3 in amino acids: CASSRGTSGATNEQFF. DNA of the CDR3: TGTGCCAGCAGCCGGGGAACTTCCGGAGCTACCAATGAGCAGTTCTTC.

The sample holds a few counts of this clonotype. This chain uses TRBV15 with TRBJ1-6, with D maybe TRBD1 (5 bases). In germline, CDR1 is LNHNV, CDR2 YYDKDF (reference sequence). This CDR3 has 15 residues. The V end was cut by 4 bases, the J end by 8 bases, with 15 bases between. The DNA of the CDR3 is TGTGCCACCAGCAAGACCCTCCTCAGGGATTCACCCCTCCACTTT. It codes for CATSKTLLRDSPLHF.

This clonotype was seen many times. V usage is TRBV20-1 and J usage is TRBJ2-3, with 11 positions matching TRBD2. This CDR3 contains 19 residues. Germline-derived CDR1 and CDR2 are DFQATT and SNEGSKA (reference sequence). Trimming cost V 0 bases and J 2 bases; bases outside gene matches: 13. The CDR3 here is CSARDVDPRLAGNTDTQYF. DNA for the CDR3: TGCAGTGCTAGAGATGTCGACCCCCGACTAGCGGGAAACACAGATACGCAGTATTTT.

The sample holds a few counts of this clonotype. For the CDR3, the DNA is TGTGCCAGCAGCGTAGCTGCGGGACAGGGGGCGCGGGAGACCCAGTACTTC. Translated, it gives CASSVAAGQGARETQYF. The V gene is TRBV9, the J gene TRBJ2-5; 12 bases are shared with TRBD1. J was trimmed by 5 bases and V by 0 bases; bases with no gene match: 8. This CDR3 has 17 residues. Per the germline V gene, CDR1 is SGDLS and CDR2 is YYNGEE.

This clonotype has a count of ten or more. The chain joins TRBV28 to TRBJ2-3, with 9 bases lining up with TRBD2. CDR1 is MDHEN, CDR2 SYDVKM, per germline. J was trimmed by 6 bases and V by 6 bases; bases with no gene match: 10. This CDR3 has 15 amino acids. The CDR3 reads CASRGGGRARDTQYF. The CDR3, as DNA: TGTGCCAGCAGGGGAGGCGGGAGGGCCAGGGATACGCAGTATTTT.

This clonotype was detected only a few times. The chain links TRBV29-1 to TRBJ2-4; 8 bases are shared with TRBD1. Judging by the DNA end, TRBJ2-5 fits better; the J call may be wrong. The germline CDR1 and CDR2 sequences are SQVTM and ANQGSEA. This CDR3 spans 13 amino acids. For the CDR3, the DNA is TGCAGCGTCAGACAGGGGTATAGGGAGACCCAGTACTTC. Protein: CSVRQGYRETQYF.

The CDR3 spells CAWSSVGAYEQYF. The CDR3 DNA is TGTGCCTGGAGTAGCGTTGGGGCCTACGAGCAGTACTTC. The rearrangement uses TRBV30 and TRBJ2-7; D is unclear. Germline V gene lookup returns CDR1 GTSNPN and CDR2 SVGIG (reference sequence). The V gene lost 2 bases and the J gene lost 2 bases, with 10 bases spanning the gap. CDR3 length equals 13 residues.

Ten or more counts support this clonotype. J is TRBJ2-7 and V is TRBV7-9; D uncertain. This CDR3 is built from 13 residues. Germline CDR1 SEHNR, CDR2 FQNEAQ (reference sequence). Deletions cut 5 bases from V and 2 bases from J, with 10 bases between. CDR3 residues: CASSPPGTYEQYF. CDR3 coding DNA: TGTGCCAGCAGCCCCCCGGGCACCTACGAGCAGTACTTC.

This clonotype has at least ten counts. The V gene is TRBV12-3 or TRBV12-4, the J gene TRBJ1-2, with D possibly TRBD1 on 5 matching bases. The CDR3 spans 13 residues. V was trimmed by 7 bases and J by 1 base, leaving 10 bases between them. The CDR3 loop reads CASKGTGNYGYTF. For the CDR3, the DNA is TGTGCCAGCAAGGGGACGGGTAACTATGGCTACACCTTC.

In its sample, this clonotype was seen a few times. The rearrangement uses TRBV15 and TRBJ1-3; D possibly corresponds to TRBD1 (6 bases). CDR3 length: 16 amino acids. Germline lookup yields CDR1 LNHNV and CDR2 YYDKDF (reference sequence). Trimming cost V 5 bases and J 2 bases, with 16 bases left between them. CDR3 DNA sequence: TGTGCCACCAGCCCACGCCCGGGGGGCGCTGGAAACACCATATATTTT. Protein: CATSPRPGGAGNTIYF.